This T cell receptor (beta chain) derives from a study of T cell repertoires in cytomegalovirus infection. This clonotype occurred a few times. TCRdb reprocessed the reads with MiXCR, giving one entry per CDR3 protein. The table records some 220,000 distinct CDR3 sequences, approximately 7% of them present only once. J was trimmed by 5 bases and V by 8 bases; bases with no gene match: 2. The CDR3 extends over 12 amino acids. Germline CDR1 reads DFQATT; CDR2 reads SNEGSKA (reference sequence). The clonotype originates from a human donor in good health (CMV status not recorded). Some clones in this sample may be carry-over from other donors' samples. The sample comprised PBMCs. The chain joins TRBV20-1 to TRBJ2-5; 13 bases line up with TRBD2. Written as DNA, the CDR3 is TGCAGTACGACTAGCGGGGGGGAGACCCAGTACTTC. Protein sequence: CSTTSGGETQYF.